This T cell receptor beta chain comes out of a study of response to subunit inactivated influenza vaccine. Study-level points and caveats: Authors suggested seasonal influenza vaccinations each recruit few new T cells.

TCRdb redid the calling of the RT-PCR reads with MiXCR, one entry per CDR3 protein. Of roughly 170,000 distinct CDR3 sequences in the sample, roughly 8.7% were seen once. This clonotype was picked up a small number of times. Its specificity is unknown. Sequences were derived from non-naive T cells sorted from PBMCs, sampled on the day of vaccination. This receptor was identified in a man in his fifties who received an inactivated influenza vaccine.

The CDR3, as DNA: TGTGCCAGTAGTATTGGCACCGGCGAGCAGTTCTTC. Amino acids: CASSIGTGEQFF. This chain joins TRBV19 and TRBJ2-1; D remains ambiguous. CDR3 length: 12 residues. Trimming pared 3 bases from V and 10 bases from J, leaving 10 bases between. The germline V gene encodes CDR1 LNHDA and CDR2 SQIVND (reference sequence).